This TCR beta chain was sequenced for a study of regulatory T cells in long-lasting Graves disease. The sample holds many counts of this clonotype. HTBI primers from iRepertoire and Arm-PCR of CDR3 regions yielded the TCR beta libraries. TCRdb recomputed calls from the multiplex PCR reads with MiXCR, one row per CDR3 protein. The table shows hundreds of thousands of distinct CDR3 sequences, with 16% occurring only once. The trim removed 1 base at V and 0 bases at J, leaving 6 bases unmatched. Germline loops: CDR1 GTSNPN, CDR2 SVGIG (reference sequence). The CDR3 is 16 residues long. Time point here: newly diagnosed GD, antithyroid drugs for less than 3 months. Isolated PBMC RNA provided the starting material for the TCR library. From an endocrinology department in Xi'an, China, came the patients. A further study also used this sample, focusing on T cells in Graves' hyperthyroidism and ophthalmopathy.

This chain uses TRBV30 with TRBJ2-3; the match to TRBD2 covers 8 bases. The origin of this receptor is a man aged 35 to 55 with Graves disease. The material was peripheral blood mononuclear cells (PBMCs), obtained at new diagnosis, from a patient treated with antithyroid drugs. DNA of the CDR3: TGTGCCTGGAGTGGTTTAGCGGGGCATAGCACAGATACGCAGTATTTT. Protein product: CAWSGLAGHSTDTQYF.